The 25 T cell receptor beta chains reported below all come from one sample, sequenced in a study of T cells in Graves' hyperthyroidism and ophthalmopathy. RNA transcripts gave rise to amplified TCR beta CDR3 regions. Primed by the HTBI set, a first-round RT-PCR was run on the TCR CDR3. From the multiplex PCR reads, TCRdb called clonotypes with MiXCR, one entry per CDR3 protein. The sample lists hundreds of thousands of distinct CDR3 sequences; 18% were seen once. Sequencing used blood. The source of these receptors is a woman in her forties or fifties with Graves' hyperthyroidism that later progressed to Graves' ophthalmopathy.

This clonotype was counted at least ten times. The chain is built from TRBV6-1 and TRBJ2-5; possible D gene TRBD2, 6 bases. The CDR3 sequence is 14 residues long. In germline, CDR1 is MNHNS, CDR2 SASEGT. The V gene lost 8 bases and the J gene lost 4 bases, with 17 bases spanning the gap. The CDR3 region is CASEEDQGGETQYF. The CDR3 DNA reads as TGTGCCAGCGAGGAGGACCAGGGAGGAGAGACCCAGTACTTC.

In this sample, this clonotype turned up many times. The chain carries TRBV11-2 and TRBJ1-5; the match to TRBD1 covers 7 bases. The CDR3 is 15 residues long. CDR1 is SGHAT and CDR2 is FQNNGV in the germline V gene. J gave up 2 bases and V 1 base, and 2 bases lay outside the gene matches. The CDR3 is CASSLGGTGNQPQHF. The CDR3 nucleotides are TGTGCCAGCAGCTTAGGTGGGACAGGCAATCAGCCCCAGCATTTT.

The table lists this clonotype with a few counts. V gene TRBV4-1 combines with J gene TRBJ1-5, with D possibly TRBD1 on 6 matching bases. There are 16 residues in the CDR3. Trimming took off 1 base at V and 5 bases at J, with 15 bases between the two ends. Looked up from germline, CDR1 is MGHRA and CDR2 is YSYEKL. CDR3 nucleotides: TGCGCCAGCAGCCAAGGTAGTGGACAGAGTTATCAGCCCCAGCATTTT. This encodes CASSQGSGQSYQPQHF.

This clonotype has just a few counts. This chain connects TRBV27 to TRBJ2-3; no definite D call. This CDR3 is 12 amino acids long. Between the trimmed V and J ends, which lost 5 bases and 7 bases, there was a span of 10 bases. CDR1 is MNHEY, CDR2 SMNVEV, per germline (reference sequence). CDR3 nucleotides: TGTGCCAGCAGTCCCCGGAAGAATACGCAGTATTTT. It is translated as CASSPRKNTQYF.

The chain is built from TRBV18 and TRBJ2-7; tentative D call: TRBD1 (6 bases). Germline V gene sequence: CDR1 KGHSH, CDR2 LQKENI. CDR3 length: 16 residues. V shed 1 base and J shed 1 base, with 14 bases lying between them. The CDR3 DNA reads TGTGCCAGCTCACCACGGTATTCGGGACAATCCTACGAGCAGTACTTC. Translated, it gives CASSPRYSGQSYEQYF.

Ten or more counts support this clonotype. This sequence joins TRBV6-1 and TRBJ1-2, with 7 positions matching TRBD1. The CDR3 consists of 17 residues. CDR1 and CDR2 (germline): MNHNS, SASEGT. Trimming at V came to 7 bases and at J to 2 bases, leaving 16 bases not matched to a gene. This CDR3 is CASTLTGRLRGNYGYTF. Written as DNA, the CDR3 is TGTGCCAGCACCCTGACAGGGAGGTTACGGGGAAACTATGGCTACACCTTC.

The rearrangement links TRBV5-5 to TRBJ2-7; possible D gene TRBD2, 6 bases. Looked up from germline, CDR1 is SGHKS and CDR2 is YYEKEE (reference sequence). The CDR3 is 12 amino acids. Trimming took off 4 bases at V and 7 bases at J, with 12 bases between the two ends. DNA for the CDR3: TGTGCCAGCAGCCCTGCGGGATTTGAGCAGTACTTC. Its translation: CASSPAGFEQYF. The full variable domain, rest sourced from reference TRBV5-5 and TRBJ2-7, is DAGVTQSPTHLIKTRGQQVTLRCSPISGHKSVSWYQQVLGQGPQFIFQYYEKEERGRGNFPDRFSARQFPNYSSELNVNALLLGDSALYLCASSPAGFEQYFGPGTRLTVT.

The J gene is TRBJ2-2, the V gene TRBV9, with 7 bases fitting TRBD2. The ends lost 7 bases at V and 1 base at J; junction bases unmatched: 4. CDR3 length: 14 residues. CDR1 is SGDLS and CDR2 is YYNGEE in the germline V gene. The CDR3 reads CASDPGGNTGELFF. The CDR3 bases are TGTGCCAGCGACCCGGGGGGGAACACCGGGGAGCTGTTTTTT.

The rearrangement links TRBV18 to TRBJ1-6; maybe TRBD1 (6 bases). Trimming stripped 2 bases from V and 6 bases from J, with 8 bases between. The CDR3 covers 14 residues. Germline CDR1 reads KGHSH; CDR2 reads LQKENI. The CDR3 protein is CASSPRDINSPLHF. In nucleotides, the CDR3 is TGTGCCAGCTCACCAAGGGACATTAATTCACCCCTCCACTTT.

The genes are TRBV14 and TRBJ1-1, with 7 bases aligning to TRBD1. The CDR3 loop spans 18 amino acids. Trimming at V came to 2 bases and at J to 1 base, leaving 13 bases not matched to a gene. CDR1 is SGHDN, CDR2 FVKESK, per germline. This chain's CDR3 is CASSQRFDRAQTNTEAFF. The CDR3 coding sequence is TGTGCCAGCAGCCAAAGGTTCGACAGGGCGCAGACGAACACTGAAGCTTTCTTT.

The rearrangement uses TRBV19 and TRBJ1-5; TRBD1 matches 9 bases. The CDR3 consists of 16 residues. V gave up 5 bases and J gave up 7 bases; unmatched junction bases: 12. Germline CDR1 reads LNHDA; CDR2 reads SQIVND (reference sequence). The CDR3 coding sequence is TGTGCCAGTAGTCGTCCGGGACAGGGAAGGCGGCAGCCCCAGCATTTT. It encodes CASSRPGQGRRQPQHF.

About this clonotype itself: A much larger clone is a single base away; this may be a read error. This sequence joins TRBV30 and TRBJ2-1; 7 bases are a match to TRBD2. In germline, CDR1 is GTSNPN, CDR2 SVGIG (reference sequence). There are 12 residues in the CDR3. The CDR3 loop reads CAWRTSFNEQSF. CDR3 nucleotide sequence: TGTGCCTGGAGGACTAGCTTCAATGAGCAGTCCTTC. Supplemented by reference TRBV30 and TRBJ2-1, the full variable domain reads SQTIHQWPATLVQPVGSPLSLECTVEGTSNPNLYWYRQAAGRGLQLLFYSVGIGQISSEVPQNLSASRPQDRQFILSSKKLLLSDSGFYLCAWRTSFNEQSFGPGTRLTVL.

The J gene is TRBJ2-2, the V gene TRBV27, with 7 positions matching TRBD2. Losses at the gene ends were 3 bases for V and 1 base for J; bases not matched to a gene: 5. The CDR3 is made up of 16 amino acids. Germline CDR1 MNHEY, CDR2 SMNVEV (reference sequence). This chain's CDR3 is CASSFGIAGNTGELFF. CDR3 nucleotide sequence: TGTGCCAGCAGTTTTGGAATAGCGGGGAACACCGGGGAGCTGTTTTTT.

In its sample, this clonotype was seen many times. The rearrangement joins TRBV6-2 or TRBV6-3 to TRBJ2-3; a weak D match, TRBD1 (6 bases). Trimming left V 4 bases short and J 0 bases short, with 17 bases between. CDR3 size: 17 residues. Germline assignment: CDR1 MNHEY and CDR2 SVGEGT. This chain's CDR3 is CASSFLTTGTSTDTQYF. In DNA, the CDR3 is TGTGCCAGCAGTTTCCTAACGACAGGTACTAGCACAGATACGCAGTATTTT.

This chain links TRBV20-1 with TRBJ1-1, with TRBD1 matching over 10 bases. CDR1 and CDR2 from the germline V gene are DFQATT and SNEGSKA (reference sequence). The CDR3 length is 14 residues. The J segment lost 2 bases and the V segment lost 4 bases, leaving 4 bases of the junction unmatched. The CDR3 region has the DNA TGCAGTGCTACCGGGACAGGGGCCAACACTGAAGCTTTCTTT. Translated, it gives CSATGTGANTEAFF.

This clonotype was detected a few times. A much larger clone differs by one base, so this may be a read error. The rearrangement uses TRBV11-2 and TRBJ2-2; TRBD1 might be the D (6 bases). V was clipped by 4 bases and J by 5 bases, with 23 bases between them. Germline CDR1 SGHAT, CDR2 FQNNGV. The CDR3 runs 18 residues. DNA of the CDR3: TGTGCCAGCAGCTCATGCAGGGGTCCCCGGGCCATGACCGGGGAGCTGTTTTTT. Protein product: CASSSCRGPRAMTGELFF.

For this clonotype: It may be a read error: a sequence one base away is much more abundant. This chain uses TRBV3-1 with TRBJ1-5, with D tentatively TRBD1 (5 bases). V lost 3 bases and J lost 4, with 16 bases in between. CDR1 and CDR2 from the germline V gene are LGHDT and YNNKEL (reference sequence). The CDR3 sequence is 16 residues long. The CDR3 DNA is TGTGCCAGCAGCCAGAAACTAGACAAGGGGAATCAGCCCCAGCATTTT. Translation gives CASSQKLDKGNQPQHF.

This clonotype showed up many times. The rearrangement joins TRBV2 to TRBJ2-2; D unclear. Germline values: CDR1 SNHLY, CDR2 FYNNEI. Trimming removed 3 bases from V and 0 bases from J, with 8 bases in between. The CDR3 loop spans 15 amino acids. The CDR3 DNA reads as TGTGCCAGCAGTGAGTGGATCGCGAACACCGGGGAGCTGTTTTTT. Translating gives CASSEWIANTGELFF.

Ten or more counts support this clonotype. The V call is TRBV3-1, the J call TRBJ2-7; D is undetermined. The ends were cut back, 0 bases at V and 3 bases at J, with 9 bases in the middle. This CDR3 region has 14 residues. Germline V gene sequence: CDR1 LGHDT, CDR2 YNNKEL (reference sequence). CDR3 sequence: CASSQEGAGYEQYF. The CDR3 DNA reads as TGTGCCAGCAGCCAAGAGGGTGCTGGCTACGAGCAGTACTTC.

The CDR3 nucleotides are TGCAGCGTTGAATCGGGACTACAGAACACCGGGGAGCTGTTTTTT. It translates to CSVESGLQNTGELFF. The chain combines TRBV29-1 with TRBJ2-2; 7 bases line up with TRBD2. V lost 2 bases, J lost 1 base, and 4 bases stayed unmatched. This CDR3 has 15 residues. Germline-derived CDR1 and CDR2 are SQVTM and ANQGSEA.

In this sample, this clonotype turned up many times. CDR3 sequence: CASSQGRQVPEAFF. CDR3 nucleotide sequence: TGTGCCAGCAGCCAAGGACGTCAAGTCCCTGAAGCTTTCTTT. J is TRBJ1-1 and V is TRBV3-1; D gene uncertain. From germline, CDR1 is LGHDT and CDR2 YNNKEL (reference sequence). CDR3 size: 14 residues. The V end was cut by 1 base, the J end by 6 bases, with 12 bases between.

This clonotype was found many times. The rearrangement uses TRBV5-1 and TRBJ2-1; possible D gene TRBD2, 5 bases. Germline CDR1 and CDR2: SGHRS and YFSETQ. The CDR3 is 12 residues long. Trimming cost V 1 base and J 8 bases, with 7 bases left between them. The chain's CDR3 is CASSLREHEQFF. CDR3 DNA sequence: TGCGCCAGCAGCTTGAGGGAGCATGAGCAGTTCTTC.

This clonotype has a count of ten or more. The chain employs TRBV7-8 and TRBJ1-1, with D tentatively TRBD1 (5 bases). With 0 bases removed from V and 1 base from J, the gap between germline ends came to 15 bases. The CDR3 covers 17 residues. Germline V CDR1 and CDR2: SGHVS, FQNEAQ. CDR3 protein: CASSLATGPGPNTEAFF. The CDR3 DNA is TGTGCCAGCAGCTTAGCGACCGGACCAGGGCCGAACACTGAAGCTTTCTTT.

Comment on this clonotype: A much larger clone lies a single base off, so this may be a read error. The V and J genes are TRBV7-6 and TRBJ2-1; D gene uncertain. This CDR3 contains 14 residues. With 8 bases removed from V and 8 bases from J, the gap between germline ends came to 19 bases. The germline V gene encodes CDR1 SGHVS and CDR2 FNYEAQ. This chain's CDR3 is CASGSRGEFHEQFF. For the CDR3, the DNA is TGTGCCAGCGGCTCCCGTGGAGAATTCCATGAGCAGTTCTTC.

There are many counts of this clonotype. This chain uses TRBV20-1 with TRBJ2-5, with 12 bases that match TRBD1. The CDR3 spans 16 residues. CDR1 DFQATT and CDR2 SNEGSKA come from the germline V gene (reference sequence). Trimming cost V 0 bases and J 6 bases; bases outside gene matches: 8. The CDR3 protein is CSARERRGQGAKTQYF. The CDR3 coding sequence is TGCAGTGCTAGAGAGCGCCGGGGACAGGGGGCGAAGACCCAGTACTTC.